This TCR beta chain was sequenced during a study of CD8+ T cells in alopecia areata listed by TCRdb under 2018. About the full investigation: To study T cell clonal expansion in alopecia areata, the researchers applied high-throughput TCRbeta sequencing to both the C3H/HeJ mouse model and human patients. immunoSEQ multiplex PCR using 35 Vbeta forward primers and 13 Jbeta reverse primers was used to amplify TCRbeta CDR3 regions. In humans, TCRbeta sequencing was performed on scalp tissue and on sorted CD4+ and CD8+ peripheral blood T cells from healthy controls and from patients with patchy or totalis/universalis alopecia areata. Scalp clonality was compared across normal scalp (n=4), patchy alopecia areata scalp (n=8), and alopecia totalis/universalis scalp (n=8). The RNA source kit depended on sample type: the PAXgene miRNA kit for fixed scalp, the miRNeasy kit for PBMCs, and the RNeasy kit for mouse skin.

Library preparation used the immunoSEQ multiplex PCR assay. RNA was extracted from all samples and reverse transcribed into cDNA, which served as template for TCR sequencing. First-strand cDNA was synthesized with SuperScript III using a 2:1 mix of oligo-dT and random hexamers. A synthetic immune receptor repertoire was used to gauge amplification bias, and whatever bias remained was removed computationally. The original pipeline was this. Raw reads were preprocessed to remove errors, and CDR3 was defined according to IMGT conventions as the region from the conserved cysteine to phenylalanine. Clonality was calculated as 1 minus Shannon entropy normalized by log2 of the number of productive unique TCRs. Whether each scalp clone was CD4 or CD8 was inferred by checking scalp TCRbeta sequences against the CD4 and CD8 repertoires from sorted blood. Drawn from immuneACCESS, this table holds only the in-frame rearrangements with V and J called that TCRdb kept. Clones are partly lost; checked studies trace under half to an unresolved V gene and leave the rest unexplained. D and trimming come from the DNA, and the V and J calls and clone size come from that table. For this sample there are 150,000 to 200,000 clones; around 54% appear just once. Over 4% of the sample is held by the ten biggest clonotypes.

Germline trimming amounts to 2 bases on V and 2 bases on J, with 8 as the count of junction bases outside the gene matches. Taken from cysteine to phenylalanine, the CDR3 has 16 residues. The sequence is cut down to CDR3 DNA, 48 bases in frame from base 1. The germline V gene gives CDR1 as SQVTM and CDR2 as ANQGSEA. PBMCs were isolated by density centrifugation and stained for CD3, CD4 and CD8, and CD4+ and CD8+ T cells were sorted on a FACSAria. Unaffected controls provided scalp biopsies and blood samples. What the research found in general, with its limitations: Shared TCR sequences between patients were less evident than in mice, which may be partly attributable to HLA diversity in the patient population. Unlike mouse skin, where gammadelta T cells dominate, normal human skin contains resident alphabeta T cells that get sequenced too, which complicates analysis of the scalp TCR repertoire. Compared with normal scalp, lesional scalp had higher clonality and more expanded CD8+ clones, particularly in alopecia totalis/universalis, a pattern that suggests antigenic drive.

In this sample, this clone turned up a few times. The antigen this receptor binds is unknown. The record has no base qualities; no much larger clone is one base away. The clonotype originates from a human donor in good health. What was sequenced was CD4+ T cells sorted from blood. The rearranged segments are TRBV29-1 and TRBJ2-3; 9 bases in between match TRBD2. In nucleotide form, the sequence is TGCAGCGTTGAAAGAGGGGCGGGAGGGCCCACAGATACGCAGTATTTT. Translated, it reads CSVERGAGGPTDTQYF.